This T cell receptor (beta chain) stems from a study of cytomegalovirus exposure and HLA in healthy donors. General study results and limits: Analysis performed later found more than 15,000 TCR beta sequences associated with HLA alleles at 0.05 false discovery rate. Among CMV-associated TCR beta chains, most appeared HLA-restricted in a later analysis.

The V gene lost 0 bases and the J gene lost 4 bases, with 10 bases spanning the gap. The CDR3 is 14 residues long. Germline CDR1 reads MGHRA; CDR2 reads YSYEKL. Primers for the PCR totalled 60 Vbeta and 13 Jbeta. Using immunoSEQ multiplex PCR, the repertoire was profiled, and TCRdb retains in-frame clones only, with some absent. The sample comprises approximately 140,000 clones, 80% to 85% of which are singletons, and under 1.5% rests with the top ten. Turning to this clone: Its target is not known.

Sequenced material: PBMCs. The receptor was derived from a male donor in good health and CMV-seropositive. This chain uses TRBV4-1 with TRBJ2-7; no firm D call. This chain's CDR3 is CASSQEQFPYEQYF. CDR3 DNA sequence: TGCGCCAGCAGCCAAGAGCAGTTCCCGTACGAGCAGTACTTC.